The T cell receptor (beta chain) described here comes from a study of T cells in Graves' hyperthyroidism and ophthalmopathy. Study findings and constraints: Researchers report that a 13 V-J model separated ophthalmopathy from stable hyperthyroidism. Most thyroid-expanded clonotypes above 0.001 were also found in blood. Before onset, ophthalmopathy was predicted by the model a median about 6.2 months earlier.

The source material, RNA transcripts, was used to amplify TCR beta CDR3 regions. TCR CDR3 regions were first amplified by RT-PCR with HTBI primers. TCRdb used MiXCR to reprocess the multiplex PCR reads, holding one entry per CDR3 protein. Of around 570,000 distinct CDR3 sequences listed, 15% to 20% are singletons. Fresh peripheral blood, around 9.2 ml of it, supplied the PBMCs. Comment on this clonotype: What it binds is not known. A clone one base away is much larger, so this may be a read error.

Specimen: blood. The sequence derives from a man aged 40-50 years with Graves' ophthalmopathy.

CDR3: CASSSQEDAEAFF. The CDR3, as DNA: TGTGCCAGCAGCTCGCAGGAGGACGCTGAAGCTTTCTTT. This chain joins TRBV7-3 and TRBJ1-1; D unresolved. The germline CDR1 and CDR2 sequences are SGHTA and FQGTGA. V was trimmed by 4 bases and J by 6 bases, leaving 12 bases between them. The CDR3 is 13 residues long.